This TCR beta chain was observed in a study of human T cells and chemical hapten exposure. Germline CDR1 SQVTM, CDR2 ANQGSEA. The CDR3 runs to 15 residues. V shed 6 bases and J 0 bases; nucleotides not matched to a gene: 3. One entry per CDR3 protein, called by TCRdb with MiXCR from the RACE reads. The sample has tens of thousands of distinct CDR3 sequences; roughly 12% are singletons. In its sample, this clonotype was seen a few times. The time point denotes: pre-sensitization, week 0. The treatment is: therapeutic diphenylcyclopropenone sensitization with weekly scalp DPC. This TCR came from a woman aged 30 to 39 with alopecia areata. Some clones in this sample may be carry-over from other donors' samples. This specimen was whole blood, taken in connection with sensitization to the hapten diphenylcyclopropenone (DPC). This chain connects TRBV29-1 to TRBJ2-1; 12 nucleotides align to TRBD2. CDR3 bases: TGCAGCGTAGTGACTAGCGGGAGCTCCTACAATGAGCAGTTCTTC. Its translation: CSVVTSGSSYNEQFF.